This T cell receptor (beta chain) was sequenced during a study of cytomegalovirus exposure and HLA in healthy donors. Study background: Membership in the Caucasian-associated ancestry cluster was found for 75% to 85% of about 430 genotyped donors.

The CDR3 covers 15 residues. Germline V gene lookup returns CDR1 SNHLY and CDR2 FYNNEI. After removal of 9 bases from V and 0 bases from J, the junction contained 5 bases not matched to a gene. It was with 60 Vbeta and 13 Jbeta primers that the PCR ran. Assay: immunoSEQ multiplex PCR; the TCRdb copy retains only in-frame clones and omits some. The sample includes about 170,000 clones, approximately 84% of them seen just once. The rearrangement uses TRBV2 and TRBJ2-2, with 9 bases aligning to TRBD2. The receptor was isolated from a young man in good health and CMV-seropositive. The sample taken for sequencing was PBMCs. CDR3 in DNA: TGTGCCAGAAAGCTAGCGGGAACGAACACCGGGGAGCTGTTTTTT. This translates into CARKLAGTNTGELFF.